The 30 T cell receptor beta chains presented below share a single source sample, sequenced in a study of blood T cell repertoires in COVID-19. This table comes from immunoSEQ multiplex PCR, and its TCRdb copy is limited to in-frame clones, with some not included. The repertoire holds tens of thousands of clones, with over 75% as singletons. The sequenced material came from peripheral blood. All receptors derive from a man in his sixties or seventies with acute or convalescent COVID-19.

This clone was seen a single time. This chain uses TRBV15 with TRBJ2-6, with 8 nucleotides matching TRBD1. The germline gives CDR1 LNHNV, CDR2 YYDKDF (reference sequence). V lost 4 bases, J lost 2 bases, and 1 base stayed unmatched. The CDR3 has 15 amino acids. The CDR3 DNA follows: TGTGCCACCAGCACAGGGGGCGCTGGGGCCAACGTCCTGACTTTC. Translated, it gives CATSTGGAGANVLTF.

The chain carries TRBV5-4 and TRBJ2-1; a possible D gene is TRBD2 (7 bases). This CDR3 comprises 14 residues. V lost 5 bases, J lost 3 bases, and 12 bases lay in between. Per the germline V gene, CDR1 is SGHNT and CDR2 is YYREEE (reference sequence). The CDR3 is CASRGGANYNEQFF. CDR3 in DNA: TGTGCCAGCAGAGGGGGGGCGAACTACAATGAGCAGTTCTTC.

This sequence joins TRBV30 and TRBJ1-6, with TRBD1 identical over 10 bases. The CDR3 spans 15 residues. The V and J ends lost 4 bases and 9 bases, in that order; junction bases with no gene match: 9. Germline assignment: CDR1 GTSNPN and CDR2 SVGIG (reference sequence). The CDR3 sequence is CAWTWDRGLASPLHF. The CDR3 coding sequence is TGTGCCTGGACCTGGGACAGGGGATTAGCTTCACCCCTCCACTTT.

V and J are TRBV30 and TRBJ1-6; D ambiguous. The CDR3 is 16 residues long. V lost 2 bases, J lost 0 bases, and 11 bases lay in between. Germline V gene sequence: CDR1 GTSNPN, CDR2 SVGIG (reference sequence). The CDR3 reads CAWSSKWSSYNSPLHF. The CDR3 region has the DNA TGTGCCTGGAGTTCCAAATGGAGCTCCTATAATTCACCCCTCCACTTT.

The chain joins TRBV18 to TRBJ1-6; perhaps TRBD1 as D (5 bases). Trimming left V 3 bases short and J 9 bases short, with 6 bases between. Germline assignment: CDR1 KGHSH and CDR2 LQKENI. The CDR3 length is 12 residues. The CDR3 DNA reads TGTGCCAGCTCACCGGGGCCTTCACCCCTCCACTTT. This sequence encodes CASSPGPSPLHF.

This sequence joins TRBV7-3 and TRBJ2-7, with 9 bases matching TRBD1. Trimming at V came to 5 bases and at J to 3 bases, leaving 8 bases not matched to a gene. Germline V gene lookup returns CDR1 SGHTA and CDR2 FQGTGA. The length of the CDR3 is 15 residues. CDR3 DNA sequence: TGTGCCAGCAGCCCTGACCGGGACAGGGTCTACGAGCAGTACTTC. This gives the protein CASSPDRDRVYEQYF.

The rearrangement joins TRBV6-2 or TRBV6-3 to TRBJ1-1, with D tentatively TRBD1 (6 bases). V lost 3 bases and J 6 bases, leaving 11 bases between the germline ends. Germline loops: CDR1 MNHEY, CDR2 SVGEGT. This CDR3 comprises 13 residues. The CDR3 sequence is CASSYYQGSEAFF. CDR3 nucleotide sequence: TGTGCCAGCAGTTATTACCAGGGGTCTGAAGCTTTCTTT.

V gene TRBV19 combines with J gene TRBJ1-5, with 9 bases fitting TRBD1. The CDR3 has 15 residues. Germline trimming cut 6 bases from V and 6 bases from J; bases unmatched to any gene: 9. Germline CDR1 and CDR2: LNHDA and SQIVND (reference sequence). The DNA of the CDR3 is TGTGCCAGTAGCCCCTGGACAGGGGTGTTTCAGCCCCAGCATTTT. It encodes CASSPWTGVFQPQHF.

The CDR3 loop reads CASGIQGYEQYF. The CDR3, as DNA: TGTGCCAGCGGGATACAGGGTTACGAGCAGTACTTC. The chain is built from TRBV21-1 and TRBJ2-7; the table's D call TRBD1 went unverified against the DNA. TRBV21-1 is labeled a pseudogene. The CDR3 spans 12 residues.

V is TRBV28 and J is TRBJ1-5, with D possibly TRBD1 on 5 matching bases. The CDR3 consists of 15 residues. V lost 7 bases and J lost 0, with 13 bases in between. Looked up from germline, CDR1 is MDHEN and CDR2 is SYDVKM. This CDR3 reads CASTWGGYSNQPQHF. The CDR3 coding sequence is TGTGCCAGCACCTGGGGCGGTTATAGCAATCAGCCCCAGCATTTT.

In DNA form, the CDR3 reads TGTGCCACCAGTGATGCCGTGACACCCTACAATGAGCAGTTCTTC. Its translation: CATSDAVTPYNEQFF. V usage is TRBV24-1 and J usage is TRBJ2-1; unclear D gene. Germline CDR1 reads KGHDR; CDR2 reads SFDVKD. Deletions cut 3 bases from V and 2 bases from J, with 10 bases between. This CDR3 region has 15 residues.

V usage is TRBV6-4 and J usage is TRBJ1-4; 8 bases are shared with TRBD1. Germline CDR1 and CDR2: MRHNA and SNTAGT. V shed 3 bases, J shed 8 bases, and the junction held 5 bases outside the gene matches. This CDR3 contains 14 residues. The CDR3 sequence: CASSEGDRHEKLFF. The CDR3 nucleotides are TGTGCCAGCAGTGAGGGGGACAGGCACGAAAAACTGTTTTTT.

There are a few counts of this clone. CDR3 sequence: CASSQVGSRGRFPEAFF. The CDR3 DNA reads as TGCGCCAGCAGCCAAGTTGGTTCCAGGGGACGGTTCCCTGAAGCTTTCTTT. V is TRBV4-1 and J is TRBJ1-1; tentatively, D is TRBD1 (6 bases). V was clipped by 1 base and J by 6 bases, with 21 bases between them. Germline CDR1 is MGHRA and CDR2 is YSYEKL. CDR3 length: 17 amino acids.

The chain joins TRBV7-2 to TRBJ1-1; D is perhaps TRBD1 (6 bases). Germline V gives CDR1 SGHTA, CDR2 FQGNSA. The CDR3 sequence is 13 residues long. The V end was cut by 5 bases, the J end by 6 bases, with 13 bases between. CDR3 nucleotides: TGTGCCAGCAGCCTGGGACACATCCCTGAAGCTTTCTTT. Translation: CASSLGHIPEAFF. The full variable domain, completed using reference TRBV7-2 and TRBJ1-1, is GAGVSQSPSNKVTEKGKDVELRCDPISGHTALYWYRQSLGQGLEFLIYFQGNSAPDKSGLPSDRFSAERTGGSVSTLTIQRTQQEDSAVYLCASSLGHIPEAFFGQGTRLTVV.

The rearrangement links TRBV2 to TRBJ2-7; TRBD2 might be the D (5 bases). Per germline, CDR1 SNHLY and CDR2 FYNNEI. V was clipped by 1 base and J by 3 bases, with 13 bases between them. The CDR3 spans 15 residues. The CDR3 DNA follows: TGTGCCAGCAGTGAAGGCGGGCATCTGGTCTACGAGCAGTACTTC. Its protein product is CASSEGGHLVYEQYF.

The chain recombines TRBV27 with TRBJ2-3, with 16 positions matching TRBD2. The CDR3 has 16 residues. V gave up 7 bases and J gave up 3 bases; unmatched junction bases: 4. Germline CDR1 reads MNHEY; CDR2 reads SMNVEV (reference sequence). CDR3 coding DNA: TGTGCCAGCACCGGGACTAGCGGGGGGGCAACAGATACGCAGTATTTT. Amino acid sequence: CASTGTSGGATDTQYF.

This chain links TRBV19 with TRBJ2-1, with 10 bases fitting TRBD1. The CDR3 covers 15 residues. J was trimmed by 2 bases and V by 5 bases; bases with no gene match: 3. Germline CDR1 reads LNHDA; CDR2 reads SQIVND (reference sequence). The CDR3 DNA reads TGTGCCAGTAGTGCCGGGACAGGGGCCTACAATGAGCAGTTCTTC. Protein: CASSAGTGAYNEQFF.

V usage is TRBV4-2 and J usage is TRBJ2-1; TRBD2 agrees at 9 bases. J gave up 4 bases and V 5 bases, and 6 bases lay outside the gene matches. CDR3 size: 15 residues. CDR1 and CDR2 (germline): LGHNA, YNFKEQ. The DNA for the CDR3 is TGTGCCAGCAGCATGGCGGGGGGGTCGTACAATGAGCAGTTCTTC. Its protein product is CASSMAGGSYNEQFF.

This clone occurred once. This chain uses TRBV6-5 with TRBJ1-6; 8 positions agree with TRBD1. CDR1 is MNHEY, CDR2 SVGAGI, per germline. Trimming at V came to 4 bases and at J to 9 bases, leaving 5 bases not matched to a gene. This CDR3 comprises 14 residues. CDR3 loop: CASSSGTGASPLHF. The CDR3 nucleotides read TGTGCCAGCAGTTCCGGGACAGGAGCTTCACCCCTCCACTTT.

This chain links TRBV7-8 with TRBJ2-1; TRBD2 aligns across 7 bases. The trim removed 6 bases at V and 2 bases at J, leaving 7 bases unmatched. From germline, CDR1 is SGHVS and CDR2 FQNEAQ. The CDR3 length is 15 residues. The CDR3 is CASRLARLTYNEQFF. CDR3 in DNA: TGTGCCAGCAGACTAGCGAGGCTAACCTACAATGAGCAGTTCTTC.

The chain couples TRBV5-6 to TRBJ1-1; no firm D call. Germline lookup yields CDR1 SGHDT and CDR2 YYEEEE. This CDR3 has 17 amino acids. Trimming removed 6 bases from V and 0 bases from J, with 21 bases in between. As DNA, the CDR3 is TGTGCCAGCACCTTAGGATACAGTCGGGAACTGAACACTGAAGCTTTCTTT. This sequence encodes CASTLGYSRELNTEAFF.

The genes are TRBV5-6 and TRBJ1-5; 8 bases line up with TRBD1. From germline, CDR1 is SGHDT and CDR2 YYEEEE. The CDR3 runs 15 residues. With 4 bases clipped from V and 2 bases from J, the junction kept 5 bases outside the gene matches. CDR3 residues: CASSPGGLGNQPQHF. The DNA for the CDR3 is TGTGCCAGCAGCCCAGGGGGCCTCGGCAATCAGCCCCAGCATTTT.

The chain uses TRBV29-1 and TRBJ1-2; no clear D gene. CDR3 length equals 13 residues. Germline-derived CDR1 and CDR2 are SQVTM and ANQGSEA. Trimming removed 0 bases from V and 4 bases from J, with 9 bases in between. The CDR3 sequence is CSVEERVSYGYTF. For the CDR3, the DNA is TGCAGCGTTGAAGAGCGGGTTAGCTATGGCTACACCTTC.

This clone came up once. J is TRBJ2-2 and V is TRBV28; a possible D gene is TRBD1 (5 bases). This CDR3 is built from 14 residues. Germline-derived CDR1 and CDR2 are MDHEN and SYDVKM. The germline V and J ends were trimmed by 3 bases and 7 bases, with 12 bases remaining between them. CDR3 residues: CASSFLDRYGELFF. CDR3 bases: TGTGCCAGCAGTTTTCTCGACAGATACGGGGAGCTGTTTTTT.

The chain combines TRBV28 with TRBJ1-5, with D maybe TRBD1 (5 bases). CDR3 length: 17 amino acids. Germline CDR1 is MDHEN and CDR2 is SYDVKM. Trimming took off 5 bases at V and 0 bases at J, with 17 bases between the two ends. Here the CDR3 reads CASSGVGRGNSNQPQHF. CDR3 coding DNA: TGTGCCAGCAGTGGCGTGGGGCGGGGGAATAGCAATCAGCCCCAGCATTTT.

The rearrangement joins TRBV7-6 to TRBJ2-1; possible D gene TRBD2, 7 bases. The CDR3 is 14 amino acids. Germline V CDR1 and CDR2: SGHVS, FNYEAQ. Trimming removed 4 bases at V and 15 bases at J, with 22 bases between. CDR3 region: CASSSLVGAGEGFF. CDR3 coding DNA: TGTGCCAGCAGCTCCTTGGTGGGGGCAGGGGAGGGGTTCTTC.

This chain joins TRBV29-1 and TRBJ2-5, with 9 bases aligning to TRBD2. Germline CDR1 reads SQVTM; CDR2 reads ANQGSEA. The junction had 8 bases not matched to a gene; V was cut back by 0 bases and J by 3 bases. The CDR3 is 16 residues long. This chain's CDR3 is CSVEETPGLAEETQYF. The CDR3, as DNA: TGCAGCGTTGAAGAGACCCCGGGACTAGCAGAAGAGACCCAGTACTTC.

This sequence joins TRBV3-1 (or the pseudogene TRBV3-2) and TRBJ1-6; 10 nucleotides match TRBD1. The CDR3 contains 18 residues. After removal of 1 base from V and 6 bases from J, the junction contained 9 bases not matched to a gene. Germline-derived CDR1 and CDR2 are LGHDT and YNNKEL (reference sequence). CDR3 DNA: TGTGCCAGCAGCCAAGGGGTAGGGACAGGGGAAGGTAATTCACCCCTCCACTTT. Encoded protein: CASSQGVGTGEGNSPLHF.

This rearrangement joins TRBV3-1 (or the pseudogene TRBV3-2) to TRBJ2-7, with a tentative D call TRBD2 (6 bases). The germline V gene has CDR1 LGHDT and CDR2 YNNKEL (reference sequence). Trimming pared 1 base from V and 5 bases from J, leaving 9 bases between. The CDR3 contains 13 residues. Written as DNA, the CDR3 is TGTGCCAGCAGCCAAGTGGGGGGAAACGAGCAGTACTTC. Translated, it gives CASSQVGGNEQYF.

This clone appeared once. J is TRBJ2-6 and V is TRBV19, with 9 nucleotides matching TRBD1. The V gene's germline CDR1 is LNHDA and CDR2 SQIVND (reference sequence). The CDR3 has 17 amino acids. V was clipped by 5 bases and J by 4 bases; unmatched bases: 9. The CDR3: CASSPYGTGMGANVLTF. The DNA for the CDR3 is TGTGCCAGTAGTCCCTACGGGACAGGGATGGGGGCCAACGTCCTGACTTTC.